The next 31 T cell receptor beta chains were all read from a single sample in a study of T-cell reconstitution after alpha-beta-depleted transplantation in children. The authors prepared the TCRbeta library with unique molecular identifiers. MiXCR, applied by TCRdb to the PCR reads, yields one record per CDR3 protein. The sample has 300,000 to 400,000 distinct CDR3 sequences; 20% to 30% are singletons. This sample comprised PBMCs, mostly from graft donor cells, obtained 180 days after TCRalphabeta/CD19-depleted stem cell transplant. Receptor source: a male patient between 5 and 17 years old who had a stem cell transplant for acute lymphoblastic leukemia, so the T cells may come from the graft donor.

This clonotype was seen a few times. V gene TRBV27 combines with J gene TRBJ1-2, with D uncertain. There are 13 residues in the CDR3. Trimming took off 3 bases at V and 4 bases at J, with 9 bases between the two ends. Germline V gives CDR1 MNHEY, CDR2 SMNVEV (reference sequence). The CDR3 reads CASSLGGPYGYTF. In DNA, the CDR3 is TGTGCCAGCAGTTTGGGCGGTCCCTATGGCTACACCTTC.

The gene calls are TRBV5-1 and TRBJ2-1; 11 nucleotides align to TRBD2. J was trimmed by 5 bases and V by 4 bases; bases with no gene match: 11. Germline values: CDR1 SGHRS, CDR2 YFSETQ. This CDR3 is 17 amino acids long. This CDR3 reads CASSPRLAGRGHNEQFF. As DNA, the CDR3 is TGCGCCAGCAGCCCCCGACTAGCGGGAAGGGGGCACAATGAGCAGTTCTTC.

The chain combines TRBV3-1 with TRBJ2-7; TRBD2 agrees at 12 bases. CDR3 length equals 13 residues. The germline V gene has CDR1 LGHDT and CDR2 YNNKEL (reference sequence). J was trimmed by 6 bases and V by 5 bases; bases with no gene match: 2. The CDR3 nucleotides read TGTGCCAGCAGCGAGGGACTAGCGGGCGAGCAGTACTTC. Amino acids: CASSEGLAGEQYF.

The chain carries TRBV5-5 and TRBJ2-7; 12 bases are a match to TRBD1. This CDR3 spans 15 amino acids. The V segment lost 2 bases and the J segment 5 bases; nucleotides outside the gene matches: 5. The V gene's germline CDR1 is SGHKS and CDR2 YYEKEE (reference sequence). CDR3 nucleotides: TGTGCCAGCAGCTTCAGTGGGACAGGGGGCGACGAGCAGTACTTC. Translation gives CASSFSGTGGDEQYF.

This sequence joins TRBV10-2 and TRBJ2-2; TRBD1 or TRBD2 may be the D gene (5 bases each). Germline CDR1 reads WSHSY; CDR2 reads SAAADI. This CDR3 is built from 17 residues. V gave up 3 bases and J gave up 2 bases, with 16 bases separating them. CDR3 sequence: CASSDPPGRRNTGELFF. The DNA for the CDR3 is TGCGCCAGCAGTGACCCCCCGGGACGCCGAAACACCGGGGAGCTGTTTTTT.

The chain couples TRBV7-2 to TRBJ2-7; perhaps TRBD2 as D (6 bases). Deletions cut 0 bases from V and 7 bases from J, with 13 bases between. CDR3 length: 14 residues. Germline V gives CDR1 SGHTA, CDR2 FQGNSA. In DNA form, the CDR3 reads TGTGCCAGCAGCTTAGCGTGGGGACTTGGGGAGCAGTACTTC. As protein: CASSLAWGLGEQYF.

The CDR3 is CASSVGWAGTQYF. CDR3 sequence (DNA): TGTGCCAGCAGTGTCGGGTGGGCAGGTACGCAGTATTTT. The chain employs TRBV25-1 and TRBJ2-3; D ambiguous. There are 13 residues in the CDR3. V gave up 4 bases and J gave up 8 bases, with 13 bases separating them. The germline gives CDR1 MGHDK, CDR2 SYGVNS.

This clonotype was seen a handful of times. V gene TRBV29-1 combines with J gene TRBJ2-7; no firm D call. Germline CDR1 is SQVTM and CDR2 is ANQGSEA. V was trimmed by 5 bases and J by 6 bases, leaving 20 bases between them. The CDR3 has 14 residues. DNA for the CDR3: TGCAGCGTTCCATCACTCTTCCCCCGAATCGAGCAGTACTTC. Its protein is CSVPSLFPRIEQYF.

The V and J genes are TRBV10-2 and TRBJ1-5; TRBD1 matches at 8 bases. Per the germline V gene, CDR1 is WSHSY and CDR2 is SAAADI. The CDR3 has 14 amino acids. V lost 4 bases and J lost 4; bases outside the gene matches: 3. Here the CDR3 reads CASSGRGLNQPQHF. The DNA of the CDR3 is TGCGCCAGCAGTGGCAGGGGGCTAAATCAGCCCCAGCATTTT.

This clonotype was counted between two and nine times. This rearrangement joins TRBV7-9 to TRBJ2-7, with D perhaps TRBD1 (6 bases). Trimming took 5 bases from V and 6 from J, leaving 11 bases between them. From germline, CDR1 is SEHNR and CDR2 FQNEAQ (reference sequence). The CDR3 runs 12 residues. The CDR3 bases are TGTGCCAGCAGCATCACAGGGTTCGAGCAGTACTTC. It yields the protein CASSITGFEQYF.

This clonotype has more than one count but fewer than ten. V is TRBV11-2 and J is TRBJ2-1; D might be TRBD1 (6 bases). The V gene lost 4 bases and the J gene lost 3 bases, with 13 bases spanning the gap. Germline-derived CDR1 and CDR2 are SGHAT and FQNNGV. The CDR3 consists of 15 residues. The DNA of the CDR3 is TGTGCCAGCAGCTCCCCTTTGGACAGCTACAATGAGCAGTTCTTC. It translates to CASSSPLDSYNEQFF.

This chain links TRBV10-3 with TRBJ2-1, with 12 bases lining up with TRBD1. CDR1 and CDR2 from the germline V gene are ENHRY and SYGVKD. The CDR3 has 15 amino acids. V trimming: 6 bases; J trimming: 6 bases; junction bases outside the gene matches: 6. CDR3 amino acids: CAIRAGTGGINEQFF. The CDR3 coding sequence is TGTGCCATCAGAGCCGGGACAGGGGGCATCAATGAGCAGTTCTTC.

The CDR3 loop is CASSGYHSGGIQYF. The DNA of the CDR3 is TGTGCCAGCAGTGGCTACCACTCGGGTGGGATTCAGTACTTC. The V and J genes are TRBV25-1 and TRBJ2-4; D is unresolved. Germline values: CDR1 MGHDK, CDR2 SYGVNS. The CDR3 has 14 residues. Deletions cut 4 bases from V and 10 bases from J, with 17 bases between. Full variable domain (remainder filled in from reference TRBV25-1 and TRBJ2-4): EADIYQTPRYLVIGTGKKITLECSQTMGHDKMYWYQQDPGMELHLIHYSYGVNSTEKGDLSSESTVSRIRTEHFPLTLESARPSHTSQYLCASSGYHSGGIQYFGAGTRLSVL.

The chain carries TRBV27 and TRBJ1-2; a weak D match, TRBD1 (5 bases). CDR3 length: 13 residues. CDR1 MNHEY and CDR2 SMNVEV come from the germline V gene (reference sequence). Trimming cost V 5 bases and J 8 bases, with 15 bases left between them. DNA for the CDR3: TGTGCCAGCAGTCGGACACCTTCCAACGGCTACACCTTC. This encodes CASSRTPSNGYTF.

The chain has TRBV5-1 and TRBJ2-1; 7 bases agree with TRBD2. CDR3 size: 16 residues. The ends lost 5 bases at V and 0 bases at J; junction bases unmatched: 8. Germline CDR1 and CDR2: SGHRS and YFSETQ. The CDR3 DNA is TGCGCCAGCAGGCTGGGGGGGTCTAGCTCCTACAATGAGCAGTTCTTC. Amino acid sequence: CASRLGGSSSYNEQFF.

This clonotype was seen ten or more times. The rearrangement uses TRBV29-1 and TRBJ1-4; 7 bases fit TRBD1. Germline V CDR1 and CDR2: SQVTM, ANQGSEA. The length of the CDR3 is 14 residues. Trimming took 6 bases from V and 4 from J; bases not matched to a gene: 8. The chain's CDR3 is CSVGVTGLNEKLFF. The CDR3, as DNA: TGCAGCGTGGGTGTGACAGGGCTTAATGAAAAACTGTTTTTT.

At least ten counts were recorded for this clonotype. This chain connects TRBV12-3 or TRBV12-4 to TRBJ2-3; TRBD1 matches at 7 bases. This CDR3 contains 14 residues. J gave up 0 bases and V 10 bases, and 7 bases lay outside the gene matches. The CDR3 reads CATKPGQSTDTQYF. CDR3 DNA: TGTGCCACCAAACCGGGACAGAGCACAGATACGCAGTATTTT.

The chain uses TRBV14 and TRBJ2-3; possible D gene TRBD1, 5 bases. Germline V lookup: CDR1 SGHDN, CDR2 FVKESK. This CDR3 spans 14 amino acids. Trimming shortened V by 4 bases and J by 4 bases, and 12 bases separated the two germline ends. In DNA form, the CDR3 reads TGTGCCAGCAGCCCAGAAGGGGAACCAGATACGCAGTATTTT. Translated, it gives CASSPEGEPDTQYF.

V gene TRBV10-1 combines with J gene TRBJ2-7, with TRBD2 as a possible D gene (5 bases). The germline V and J ends were trimmed by 1 base and 4 bases, with 8 bases remaining between them. This CDR3 has 13 residues. In germline, CDR1 is WNHNN, CDR2 SYGVQD (reference sequence). CDR3 sequence (DNA): TGCGCCAGCAGTGAGTTCGGGGAATACGAGCAGTACTTC. It specifies CASSEFGEYEQYF.

This chain uses TRBV7-8 with TRBJ1-1; possible D gene TRBD1, 6 bases. The V end was cut by 1 base, the J end by 0 bases, with 9 bases between. The CDR3 has 15 residues. Germline CDR1 reads SGHVS; CDR2 reads FQNEAQ. The CDR3 reads CASSLGGHLNTEAFF. The CDR3 nucleotides are TGTGCCAGCAGCTTAGGGGGACACCTGAACACTGAAGCTTTCTTT.

The sample holds a few counts of this clonotype. The chain combines TRBV5-1 with TRBJ1-2, with 7 bases identical to TRBD1. CDR1 SGHRS and CDR2 YFSETQ come from the germline V gene. The CDR3 consists of 15 residues. J lost 0 bases, V lost 2 bases, and 4 bases had no gene match. The CDR3 nucleotides are TGCGCCAGCAGCTTAATACAGGGGCCTAACTATGGCTACACCTTC. Protein product: CASSLIQGPNYGYTF.

This chain uses TRBV5-6 with TRBJ1-3; no definite D call. From germline, CDR1 is SGHDT and CDR2 YYEEEE. The CDR3 covers 14 residues. Trimming left V 2 bases short and J 1 base short, with 7 bases between. CDR3 sequence (DNA): TGTGCCAGCAGCTTTGGAGTGTCTGGAAACACCATATATTTT. Residues: CASSFGVSGNTIYF.

The gene calls are TRBV10-3 and TRBJ2-1; D possibly corresponds to TRBD1 (5 bases). V was shortened by 6 bases and J by 10 bases, with 16 bases between the two germline ends. CDR3 length equals 13 residues. The germline V gene encodes CDR1 ENHRY and CDR2 SYGVKD. The CDR3 DNA reads TGTGCCATCAGCCTAGACAGCCCCTTCGAGCAGTTCTTC. Its translation is CAISLDSPFEQFF.

The rearrangement links TRBV4-2 to TRBJ1-1; D is perhaps TRBD1 (6 bases). Germline V gives CDR1 LGHNA, CDR2 YNFKEQ. V lost 4 bases, J lost 1 base, and 16 bases lay in between. The CDR3 consists of 16 residues. The CDR3 loop is CASSLDPGTPNTEAFF. The CDR3 coding sequence is TGTGCCAGCAGCCTAGACCCTGGGACACCGAACACTGAAGCTTTCTTT.

This clonotype was detected only a few times. This chain connects TRBV5-1 to TRBJ2-5; D unresolved. CDR3 length equals 12 residues. V dropped 4 bases and J dropped 5 bases, with 9 bases sitting between them. Germline V gene sequence: CDR1 SGHRS, CDR2 YFSETQ. The CDR3: CASSLVVETQYF. CDR3 DNA: TGCGCCAGCAGCCTAGTAGTCGAGACCCAGTACTTC.

The chain carries TRBV5-1 and TRBJ2-5, with TRBD2 matching over 12 bases. CDR1 SGHRS and CDR2 YFSETQ come from the germline V gene. This CDR3 region has 17 residues. The trim removed 4 bases at V and 0 bases at J, leaving 7 bases unmatched. In DNA, the CDR3 is TGCGCCAGCAGCACCGGGACTAGCGGGCGCTACCAAGAGACCCAGTACTTC. This gives the protein CASSTGTSGRYQETQYF.

This clonotype was picked up a small number of times. This chain joins TRBV24-1 and TRBJ2-3; D remains unclear. Trimming shortened V by 1 base and J by 4 bases, and 8 bases separated the two germline ends. The CDR3 spans 14 residues. Germline V CDR1 and CDR2: KGHDR, SFDVKD. The CDR3 reads CATSDFSGPDTQYF. The CDR3 nucleotides read TGTGCCACCAGTGATTTTTCCGGCCCAGATACGCAGTATTTT.

This clonotype was seen only a few times. The chain combines TRBV4-1 with TRBJ2-6; D may be TRBD2 (5 bases). CDR1 is MGHRA and CDR2 is YSYEKL in the germline V gene. CDR3 size: 16 residues. Trimming left V 7 bases short and J 0 bases short, with 13 bases between. The DNA of the CDR3 is TGCGCCAGCAACCCGGGAACCCGCTCTGGGGCCAACGTCCTGACTTTC. Its translation is CASNPGTRSGANVLTF.

This clonotype was counted at least ten times. The rearrangement uses TRBV7-9 and TRBJ2-3, with TRBD2 matching over 10 bases. Germline loops: CDR1 SEHNR, CDR2 FQNEAQ (reference sequence). The CDR3 has 16 amino acids. With V trimmed by 2 bases and J by 0 bases, 2 bases remained unmatched. The CDR3 nucleotides are TGTGCCAGCAGCTTATGGACTAGCGGTAGCACAGATACGCAGTATTTT. This encodes CASSLWTSGSTDTQYF.

This clonotype appeared many times. This chain links TRBV7-3 with TRBJ2-7; D remains unclear. Germline lookup yields CDR1 SGHTA and CDR2 FQGTGA. V was clipped by 1 base and J by 5 bases, with 15 bases between them. This CDR3 has 15 amino acids. CDR3 sequence reads: CASSLMPSGFNEQYF. The CDR3 DNA reads TGTGCCAGCAGCTTAATGCCTAGTGGGTTTAACGAGCAGTACTTC.

V usage is TRBV5-1 and J usage is TRBJ2-7; D possibly corresponds to TRBD2 (6 bases). Between the trimmed V and J ends, which lost 0 bases and 4 bases, there was a span of 26 bases. The CDR3 totals 19 residues. Per germline, CDR1 SGHRS and CDR2 YFSETQ. CDR3 in amino acids: CASSLGISARRRGPYEQYF. In nucleotides, the CDR3 is TGCGCCAGCAGCTTGGGAATCTCGGCGCGGCGGCGGGGTCCTTACGAGCAGTACTTC.